Presented here are 19 T cell receptor beta chains from one specimen sequenced in a study of vaccination and CD4 T cells after COVID-19. These TCRs are of unknown antigen specificity. Oncomine TCR Beta short-read sequencing was applied to DNA from cultured CD4+ T cells. TCRdb re-analysed the PCR reads in MiXCR, keeping a single row per CDR3 protein. The sample records about 4,000 distinct CDR3 sequences, roughly 78% being singletons. As to treatment: roughly 11-day PBMC culture with coronavirus spike peptide pools or control peptides (ViraFEST assay). CD4+ T-cell collection from the unexposed donor predated the COVID-19 pandemic (2011-2018). The specimen sequenced was CD4+ T cells from blood, cultured in vitro. All receptors derive from a human donor in good health.

This clonotype has a handful of counts. V is TRBV7-6 and J is TRBJ2-3; tentative D call: TRBD2 (5 bases). Germline CDR1 is SGHVS and CDR2 is FNYEAQ. Trimming removed 6 bases from V and 3 bases from J, with 19 bases in between. The CDR3 has 16 residues. In nucleotides, the CDR3 is TGTGCCAGCAGACTAGGTTCGGGGTTTGGTACAGATACGCAGTATTTT. This gives the protein CASRLGSGFGTDTQYF. The full variable domain, completed using reference TRBV7-6 and TRBJ2-3, is GAGVSQSPRYKVTKRGQDVALRCDPISGHVSLYWYRQALGQGPEFLTYFNYEAQQDKSGLPNDRFSAERPEGSISTLTIQRTEQRDSAMYRCASRLGSGFGTDTQYFGPGTRLTVL.

This chain uses TRBV6-2 or TRBV6-3 with TRBJ2-2, with 9 bases fitting TRBD1. V shed 4 bases, J shed 0 bases, and the junction held 3 bases outside the gene matches. Germline CDR1 MNHEY, CDR2 SVGEGT. The CDR3 has 16 residues. CDR3: CASSLTGGANTGELFF. The CDR3 nucleotides are TGTGCCAGCAGTTTAACAGGGGGCGCGAACACCGGGGAGCTGTTTTTT.

The chain links TRBV6-5 to TRBJ1-1, with D possibly matching TRBD1 (6 bases). Trimming shortened V by 0 bases and J by 4 bases, and 12 bases separated the two germline ends. There are 15 residues in the CDR3. The germline V gene encodes CDR1 MNHEY and CDR2 SVGAGI. The CDR3 DNA follows: TGTGCCAGCAGTTACTCGTCGGGGGCCTTCACTGAAGCTTTCTTT. Its protein is CASSYSSGAFTEAFF.

The chain has TRBV7-9 and TRBJ2-2; D remains unclear. CDR1 is SEHNR, CDR2 FQNEAQ, per germline (reference sequence). The CDR3 runs to 15 residues. V was shortened by 0 bases and J by 4 bases, with 9 bases between the two germline ends. The CDR3 here is CASSLALGVTGELFF. CDR3 DNA: TGTGCCAGCAGCTTAGCGCTAGGAGTCACCGGGGAGCTGTTTTTT.

This chain joins TRBV6-4 and TRBJ2-3, with unresolved D. Germline CDR1 MRHNA, CDR2 SNTAGT. The CDR3 loop spans 11 amino acids. V lost 3 bases and J 4 bases, leaving 2 bases between the germline ends. The CDR3 DNA reads as TGTGCCAGCAGTGAGGCAGATACGCAGTATTTT. It encodes CASSEADTQYF.

CDR3 bases: TGTGCCAGCAGTGAGTTCCTAATGGGGTGGAACAATCAGCCCCAGCATTTT. It specifies CASSEFLMGWNNQPQHF. The chain carries TRBV6-1 and TRBJ1-5; no reliable D call. The CDR3 covers 17 residues. V was pared by 3 bases and J by 3 bases, with 18 bases between. CDR1 is MNHNS, CDR2 SASEGT, per germline.

The chain combines TRBV6-5 with TRBJ2-5; D unresolved. Germline V gives CDR1 MNHEY, CDR2 SVGAGI. This CDR3 region has 15 residues. V was trimmed by 8 bases and J by 0 bases, leaving 16 bases between them. Written as DNA, the CDR3 is TGTGCCAGCTGTTCCACCCTAAGGTACCAAGAGACCCAGTACTTC. This codes for CASCSTLRYQETQYF.

The chain combines TRBV10-3 with TRBJ1-1; D is possibly TRBD1 (5 bases). V lost 6 bases and J lost 5, with 16 bases in between. Germline values: CDR1 ENHRY, CDR2 SYGVKD. CDR3 length equals 14 residues. CDR3 sequence (DNA): TGTGCCATCAGCGAGGGAGGGGCCGGGACTGAAGCTTTCTTT. Encoded protein: CAISEGGAGTEAFF.

The chain is built from TRBV7-6 and TRBJ2-2; D unresolved. Trimming took 4 bases from V and 7 from J, leaving 16 bases between them. Germline V gene data show CDR1 as SGHVS and CDR2 as FNYEAQ. The CDR3 covers 15 residues. CDR3 bases: TGTGCCAGCAGCTCCGATACTCGATCAGGCGGGGAGCTGTTTTTT. It translates to CASSSDTRSGGELFF.

The J gene is TRBJ1-1, the V gene TRBV5-1, with D unclear. V was cut by 0 bases and J by 3 bases, with 9 bases left in between. This CDR3 has 14 residues. Per the germline V gene, CDR1 is SGHRS and CDR2 is YFSETQ. The CDR3 DNA reads TGCGCCAGCAGCTTGGTTCCCGGGGACACTGAAGCTTTCTTT. It specifies CASSLVPGDTEAFF. The entire variable domain, with the rest obtained from reference TRBV5-1 and TRBJ1-1, is as follows: KAGVTQTPRYLIKTRGQQVTLSCSPISGHRSVSWYQQTPGQGLQFLFEYFSETQRNKGNFPGRFSGRQFSNSRSEMNVSTLELGDSALYLCASSLVPGDTEAFFGQGTRLTVV.

This clonotype showed up just once. This sequence joins TRBV19 and TRBJ1-6, with 7 bases that match TRBD1. CDR3 size: 14 residues. Trimming removed 7 bases from V and 8 bases from J; junction bases left unmatched: 8. Looked up from germline, CDR1 is LNHDA and CDR2 is SQIVND (reference sequence). The CDR3 nucleotides are TGTGCCAGTACCAACAGGGGAGGGGATTCACCCCTCCACTTT. Protein: CASTNRGGDSPLHF.

This clonotype was detected only a few times. The V and J genes are TRBV5-8 and TRBJ1-2; 8 positions match TRBD1. The ends lost 9 bases at V and 4 bases at J; junction bases unmatched: 5. The CDR3 is 12 amino acids. Germline loops: CDR1 SGHTS, CDR2 YDEGEE. CDR3 in DNA: TGTGCCATGACAGGGGCGGCCTATGGCTACACCTTC. Amino acid sequence: CAMTGAAYGYTF.

By sample fraction, this clonotype is medium-sized. The chain is built from TRBV20-1 and TRBJ2-3, with TRBD1 matching over 8 bases. With V trimmed by 2 bases and J by 7 bases, 11 bases remained unmatched. The germline CDR1 and CDR2 sequences are DFQATT and SNEGSKA (reference sequence). CDR3 length: 15 amino acids. CDR3 bases: TGCAGTGCTAGATCCACCTGGACAGGGTCAAATACGCAGTATTTT. Amino acids: CSARSTWTGSNTQYF.

V is TRBV30 and J is TRBJ2-7, with 9 bases fitting TRBD2. Trimming at V came to 1 base and at J to 2 bases, leaving 12 bases not matched to a gene. CDR3 length: 17 residues. Germline V CDR1 and CDR2: GTSNPN, SVGIG (reference sequence). The CDR3 reads CAWSAPPRLAVTYEQYF. The CDR3 DNA reads as TGTGCCTGGAGTGCACCACCCCGACTAGCGGTAACCTACGAGCAGTACTTC.

The genes are TRBV30 and TRBJ1-2; D is possibly TRBD1 (5 bases). The CDR3 length is 12 residues. Germline V gives CDR1 GTSNPN, CDR2 SVGIG (reference sequence). Trimming removed 5 bases from V and 8 bases from J, with 15 bases in between. CDR3 region: CAWQGTKEGYTF. In nucleotides, the CDR3 is TGTGCCTGGCAGGGAACCAAGGAAGGCTACACCTTC.

The rearrangement joins TRBV20-1 to TRBJ2-4; the match to TRBD1 covers 12 bases. Germline V gene sequence: CDR1 DFQATT, CDR2 SNEGSKA (reference sequence). Germline trimming cut 3 bases from V and 9 bases from J; bases unmatched to any gene: 9. The CDR3 covers 15 residues. This CDR3 reads CSASITGTGGFIQYF. The CDR3, as DNA: TGCAGTGCTAGCATAACCGGGACAGGGGGCTTCATTCAGTACTTC.

DNA of the CDR3: TGTGCCATCAGACACAGAAACACCGGGGAGCTGTTTTTT. Translated: CAIRHRNTGELFF. This chain joins TRBV15 and TRBJ2-2; D unresolved. Per the germline V gene, CDR1 is LNHNV and CDR2 is YYDKDF (reference sequence). V lost 10 bases to trimming and J lost 2 bases, with 11 bases between them. CDR3 length: 13 residues. The whole variable domain, filled in from reference TRBV15 and TRBJ2-2, reads DAMVIQNPRYQVTQFGKPVTLSCSQTLNHNVMYWYQQKSSQAPKLLFHYYDKDFNNEADTPDNFQSRRPNTSFCFLDIRSPGLGDTAMYLCAIRHRNTGELFFGEGSRLTVL.

J is TRBJ2-3 and V is TRBV5-4; D unresolved. Germline values: CDR1 SGHNT, CDR2 YYREEE (reference sequence). The CDR3 loop spans 13 amino acids. Trimming pared 0 bases from V and 3 bases from J, leaving 5 bases between. CDR3 DNA: TGTGCCAGCAGCTTGGTCGGAACAGATACGCAGTATTTT. Encoded protein: CASSLVGTDTQYF.

This clonotype was counted a few times. CDR3 sequence (DNA): TGCAGTGCTAGCAGGGGAGGGACTGAAGCTTTCTTT. It codes for CSASRGGTEAFF. The J gene is TRBJ1-1, the V gene TRBV20-1; tentatively, D is TRBD1 (6 bases). The CDR3 has 12 residues. V was clipped by 3 bases and J by 5 bases, with 10 bases between them. Per germline, CDR1 DFQATT and CDR2 SNEGSKA (reference sequence).